The sample holds many counts of the clone carrying this T cell receptor beta chain. Its antigen is not identified. This sample is part of a study of identical twins. The CDR3 covers 12 residues. Germline CDR1 reads SQVTM; CDR2 reads ANQGSEA. Study-wide results and limits: Cord blood beta clonotypes that were abundant carried fewer insertions, and memory repertoires showed no such trend. Twins' surplus sharing was weaker for beta out-of-frame sequences. Alpha sequences that were out-of-frame and twin-shared showed an excess of low generation probability.

Template switching introduced a universal primer site, and the cDNA bore unique molecular identifiers. TCRdb analysed the 5' RACE reads with MiXCR anew, one entry per CDR3 protein. The data hold roughly 1.6 million distinct CDR3 sequences, with 25% to 35% observed a single time. This chain connects TRBV29-1 to TRBJ2-5; D gene unclear. The J call may be wrong; the DNA end is better matched by TRBJ2-7. The TCR sequence derives from a newborn girl in good health. The sample taken for sequencing was cord blood. CDR3 amino acids: CSVEGNLSEQYF. DNA for the CDR3: TGCAGCGTTGAAGGTAACCTAAGCGAGCAGTACTTC.